One and the same sample provided the 22 T cell receptor beta chains below, sequenced in a study of shared clonotypes between healthy human individuals. Some clones are missing from TCRdb's copy, which holds only in-frame ones; the method was immunoSEQ multiplex PCR. The sample lists some 2,000,000 clones, approximately 96% seen once, with roughly 0.13% in the top ten. Sequencing was done on a sample of naive CD4+ T cells sorted from blood. Stated subset: CD45RA+ positively selected. Source of these receptors: a young man in good health.

Concerning this clone itself: The same CDR3 can be traced to other DNA sequences in this sample. This sequence joins TRBV6-5 and TRBJ2-7; TRBD2 agrees at 8 bases. The germline gives CDR1 MNHEY, CDR2 SVGAGI. CDR3 length: 13 residues. V trimming: 5 bases; J trimming: 3 bases; junction bases outside the gene matches: 3. The CDR3 region has the DNA TGTGCCAGCAGTCGGGGGGGTAGCTACGAGCAGTACTTC. Amino acids: CASSRGGSYEQYF.

Comments on this clone: The germline gene is not matched at one end of the junction; a read error may be the cause. The chain links TRBV5-3 to TRBJ1-4; a possible D gene is TRBD1 (5 bases). TRBV5-3 qualifies as an ORF whose function is uncertain. CDR3 length equals 11 residues. In DNA, the CDR3 is TGTGCCAGAAGCGCGTTCCGGGACGGCCCTTTT. Amino acids: CARSAFRDGPF.

This rearrangement joins TRBV14 to TRBJ2-1, with a tentative D call TRBD1 (6 bases). This CDR3 is 16 amino acids long. Trimming took 4 bases from V and 5 from J, leaving 18 bases between them. The germline V gene encodes CDR1 SGHDN and CDR2 FVKESK. DNA of the CDR3: TGTGCCAGCAGCCCCCTTATCGGACAGACGAACAATGAGCAGTTCTTC. Translating gives CASSPLIGQTNNEQFF.

The V call is TRBV29-1, the J call TRBJ2-1; tentatively, D is TRBD1 or TRBD2 (5 bases each). This CDR3 contains 14 residues. In germline, CDR1 is SQVTM, CDR2 ANQGSEA. The V and J ends lost 7 bases and 2 bases respectively, with 15 bases between them. CDR3 region: CSARGAVTYNEQFF. CDR3 in DNA: TGCAGCGCGCGAGGGGCCGTTACCTACAATGAGCAGTTCTTC.

This chain connects TRBV5-6 to TRBJ1-1; maybe TRBD1 (5 bases). Germline V gives CDR1 SGHDT, CDR2 YYEEEE. The V end lost 0 bases, the J end lost 1 base, and 16 bases lay between the germline ends. This CDR3 contains 17 residues. Here the CDR3 DNA reads TGTGCCAGCAGCTTGGCTTGGGGCAGTCTGACGAACACTGAAGCTTTCTTT. Its translation: CASSLAWGSLTNTEAFF.

The rearrangement joins TRBV19 to TRBJ1-5; 10 bases are a match to TRBD1. The length of the CDR3 is 14 residues. The germline gives CDR1 LNHDA, CDR2 SQIVND (reference sequence). Trimming took 7 bases from V and 5 from J; bases not matched to a gene: 5. CDR3 sequence reads: CASTIGTGDQPQHF. DNA for the CDR3: TGTGCCAGTACCATCGGGACAGGGGATCAGCCCCAGCATTTT.

The J gene is TRBJ2-5, the V gene TRBV2; D is unresolved. The germline V and J ends were trimmed by 6 bases and 5 bases, with 10 bases remaining between them. Germline CDR1 and CDR2: SNHLY and FYNNEI. CDR3 length: 12 residues. The CDR3 DNA follows: TGTGCCAGCAGCCTCCTCAGGGAGACCCAGTACTTC. Translating gives CASSLLRETQYF.

CDR3 residues: CASSSGQGIYGYTF. The DNA of the CDR3 is TGTGCCAGCAGTTCGGGACAGGGGATCTATGGCTACACCTTC. The chain employs TRBV6-1 and TRBJ1-2, with TRBD1 identical over 10 bases. The germline V gene has CDR1 MNHNS and CDR2 SASEGT. J gave up 4 bases and V 5 bases, and 4 bases lay outside the gene matches. The CDR3 is made up of 14 amino acids.

The V call is TRBV7-2, the J call TRBJ1-5; D remains ambiguous. The CDR3 consists of 16 residues. V gave up 7 bases and J gave up 1 base, with 17 bases separating them. Per the germline V gene, CDR1 is SGHTA and CDR2 is FQGNSA. This CDR3 reads CASTNQNRGSNQPQHF. The CDR3 DNA reads as TGTGCCAGCACAAACCAGAACCGGGGAAGCAATCAGCCCCAGCATTTT. Full variable domain (outside the CDR3, taken from reference TRBV7-2 and TRBJ1-5): GAGVSQSPSNKVTEKGKDVELRCDPISGHTALYWYRQSLGQGLEFLIYFQGNSAPDKSGLPSDRFSAERTGGSVSTLTIQRTQQEDSAVYLCASTNQNRGSNQPQHFGDGTRLSIL.

V gene TRBV7-2 combines with J gene TRBJ2-1, with 8 bases lining up with TRBD1. V was pared by 5 bases and J by 7 bases, with 7 bases of the junction left unmatched. Looked up from germline, CDR1 is SGHTA and CDR2 is FQGNSA. The CDR3 is 14 amino acids. The CDR3 DNA follows: TGTGCCAGCAGCACCCGGACAGGGTTTAATGAGCAGTTCTTC. Its translation: CASSTRTGFNEQFF.

Turning to this clone: Other DNA sequences in this specimen translate into the identical CDR3. The genes are TRBV11-2 and TRBJ2-3, with TRBD2 matching over 7 bases. Germline CDR1 and CDR2: SGHAT and FQNNGV. Germline trimming cut 5 bases from V and 0 bases from J; bases unmatched to any gene: 2. The CDR3 is made up of 14 amino acids. The CDR3 DNA follows: TGTGCCAGCAGCCCGGGACTAAGCACAGATACGCAGTATTTT. This sequence encodes CASSPGLSTDTQYF.

This chain links TRBV2 with TRBJ2-3; 11 positions match TRBD2. Germline V gives CDR1 SNHLY, CDR2 FYNNEI. Trimming at V came to 1 base and at J to 8 bases, leaving 5 bases not matched to a gene. This CDR3 region has 15 residues. The CDR3 protein is CASSEVAGGPGTQYF. The CDR3 nucleotides read TGTGCCAGCAGTGAAGTAGCGGGGGGGCCTGGTACGCAGTATTTT. Looking up the rest from reference TRBV2 and TRBJ2-3 gives the full variable domain: EPEVTQTPSHQVTQMGQEVILRCVPISNHLYFYWYRQILGQKVEFLVSFYNNEISEKSEIFDDQFSVERPDGSNFTLKIRSTKLEDSAMYFCASSEVAGGPGTQYFGPGTRLTVL.

The V gene is TRBV10-3, the J gene TRBJ2-7, with 9 nucleotides matching TRBD2. Germline lookup yields CDR1 ENHRY and CDR2 SYGVKD. V dropped 0 bases and J dropped 0; count of bases not matched to a gene: 12. The CDR3 has 19 residues. In nucleotides, the CDR3 is TGTGCCATCAGTGAGTCAGGGGCCCAGCGGGGGGCCCGCTCCTACGAGCAGTACTTC. Amino acid sequence: CAISESGAQRGARSYEQYF.

The chain combines TRBV6-6 with TRBJ2-7; 7 nucleotides agree with TRBD1. J gave up 3 bases and V 5 bases, and 10 bases lay outside the gene matches. This CDR3 is built from 15 residues. Germline V gives CDR1 MNHNY, CDR2 SVGAGI (reference sequence). This CDR3 reads CASSNYPTGNYEQYF. The CDR3 coding sequence is TGTGCCAGCAGTAACTACCCGACAGGGAACTACGAGCAGTACTTC.

Comments on this clone: Other nucleotide sequences in the sample specify the same CDR3. The chain employs TRBV10-3 and TRBJ1-4; TRBD1 might be the D (5 bases). Germline V gives CDR1 ENHRY, CDR2 SYGVKD. V gave up 0 bases and J gave up 2 bases, with 7 bases separating them. The CDR3 is 15 amino acids. CDR3 DNA: TGTGCCATCAGTGAGTCCGGGGGTACTAATGAAAAACTGTTTTTT. This gives the protein CAISESGGTNEKLFF.

For this clone: This sample includes further DNA sequences coding for the same CDR3. The chain has TRBV28 and TRBJ1-4, with TRBD1 matching over 10 bases. V was pared by 6 bases and J by 5 bases, with 6 bases of the junction left unmatched. Germline-derived CDR1 and CDR2 are MDHEN and SYDVKM. This CDR3 is 15 amino acids long. In DNA form, the CDR3 reads TGTGCCAGCAGCCCGCCGGGACAGGGGAATGAAAAACTGTTTTTT. This translates into CASSPPGQGNEKLFF. The whole variable domain, remainder taken from reference TRBV28 and TRBJ1-4, is DVKVTQSSRYLVKRTGEKVFLECVQDMDHENMFWYRQDPGLGLRLIYFSYDVKMKEKGDIPEGYSVSREKKERFSLILESASTNQTSMYLCASSPPGQGNEKLFFGSGTQLSVL.

The CDR3 DNA follows: TGCGCCAGCAGCTTGCCTGGGACAGGGGAGAGAAACACCATATATTTT. Translating it yields CASSLPGTGERNTIYF. V and J are TRBV5-1 and TRBJ1-3, with 10 bases lining up with TRBD1. Germline-derived CDR1 and CDR2 are SGHRS and YFSETQ. This CDR3 has 16 residues. Trimming at V came to 1 base and at J to 5 bases, leaving 6 bases not matched to a gene.

The rearrangement links TRBV6-1 to TRBJ1-2; D possibly corresponds to TRBD1 (5 bases). The CDR3 length is 13 residues. Germline-derived CDR1 and CDR2 are MNHNS and SASEGT. V gave up 4 bases and J gave up 8 bases, with 14 bases separating them. The chain's CDR3 is CASSAPGPGGYTF. CDR3 nucleotide sequence: TGTGCCAGCAGTGCCCCGGGACCCGGAGGCTACACCTTC.

V and J are TRBV5-6 and TRBJ2-7, with TRBD2 identical over 13 bases. Germline CDR1 and CDR2: SGHDT and YYEEEE. The V and J ends lost 5 bases and 1 base, in that order; junction bases with no gene match: 0. The CDR3 length is 14 residues. CDR3 protein: CASRTSGGSYEQYF. DNA for the CDR3: TGTGCCAGCAGGACTAGCGGGGGGTCCTACGAGCAGTACTTC.

V and J are TRBV5-6 and TRBJ2-4; unclear D gene. V gave up 0 bases and J gave up 13 bases, with 8 bases separating them. Germline CDR1 reads SGHDT; CDR2 reads YYEEEE. The CDR3 length is 11 residues. The CDR3 DNA reads as TGTGCCAGCAGCTTGGCAGGCCCCCAGTACTTC. Amino acid sequence: CASSLAGPQYF. Complete variable domain (other parts from reference TRBV5-6 and TRBJ2-4): DAGVTQSPTHLIKTRGQQVTLRCSPKSGHDTVSWYQQALGQGPQFIFQYYEEEERQRGNFPDRFSGHQFPNYSSELNVNALLLGDSALYLCASSLAGPQYFGAGTRLSVL.

To note about this clone: Within the sample, other DNA sequences also encode this same CDR3. J is TRBJ2-3 and V is TRBV9; D may be TRBD2 (5 bases). Per the germline V gene, CDR1 is SGDLS and CDR2 is YYNGEE. The V end lost 2 bases, the J end lost 4 bases, and 11 bases lay between the germline ends. The CDR3 spans 14 residues. This chain's CDR3 is CASSVSGRADTQYF. In nucleotides, the CDR3 is TGTGCCAGCAGCGTTTCGGGAAGGGCAGATACGCAGTATTTT.

This sequence joins TRBV10-3 and TRBJ1-6, with unresolved D. Trimming removed 4 bases at V and 5 bases at J, with 6 bases between. The CDR3 runs to 13 residues. Germline lookup yields CDR1 ENHRY and CDR2 SYGVKD. The CDR3 loop reads CAISVSDNSPLHF. The CDR3 nucleotides read TGTGCCATCAGTGTATCCGATAATTCACCCCTCCACTTT.